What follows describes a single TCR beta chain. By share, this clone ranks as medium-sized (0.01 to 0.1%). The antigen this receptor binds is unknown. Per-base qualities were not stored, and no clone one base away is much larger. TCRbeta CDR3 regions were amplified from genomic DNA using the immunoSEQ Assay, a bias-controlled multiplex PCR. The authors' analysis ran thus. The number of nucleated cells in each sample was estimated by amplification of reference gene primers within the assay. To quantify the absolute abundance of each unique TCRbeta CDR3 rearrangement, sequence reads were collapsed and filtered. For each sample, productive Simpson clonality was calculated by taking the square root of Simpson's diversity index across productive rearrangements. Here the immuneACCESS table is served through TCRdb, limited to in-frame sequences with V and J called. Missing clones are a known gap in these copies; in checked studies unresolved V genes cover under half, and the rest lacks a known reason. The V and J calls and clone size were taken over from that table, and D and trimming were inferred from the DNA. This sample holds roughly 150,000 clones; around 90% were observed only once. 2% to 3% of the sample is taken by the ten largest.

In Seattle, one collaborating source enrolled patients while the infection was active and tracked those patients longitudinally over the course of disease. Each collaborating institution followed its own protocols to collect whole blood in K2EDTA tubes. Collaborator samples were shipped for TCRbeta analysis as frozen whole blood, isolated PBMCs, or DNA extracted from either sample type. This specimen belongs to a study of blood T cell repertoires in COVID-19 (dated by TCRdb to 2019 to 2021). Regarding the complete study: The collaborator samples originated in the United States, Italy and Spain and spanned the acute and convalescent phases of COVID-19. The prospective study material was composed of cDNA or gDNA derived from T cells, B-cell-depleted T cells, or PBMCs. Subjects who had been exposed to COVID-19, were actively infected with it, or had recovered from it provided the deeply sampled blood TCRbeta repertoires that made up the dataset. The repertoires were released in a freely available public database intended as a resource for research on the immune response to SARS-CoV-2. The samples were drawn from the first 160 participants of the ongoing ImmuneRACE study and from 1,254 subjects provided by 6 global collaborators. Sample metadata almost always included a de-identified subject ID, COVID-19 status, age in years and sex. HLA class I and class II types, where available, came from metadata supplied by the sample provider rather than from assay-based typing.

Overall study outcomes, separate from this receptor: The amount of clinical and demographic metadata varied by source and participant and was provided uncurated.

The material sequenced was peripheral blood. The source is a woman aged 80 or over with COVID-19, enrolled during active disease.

The nucleotide sequence is TGTGCCAGCAGCTCGAGGACTAGCGGGATGACGGAGACCCAGTACTTC. This encodes CASSSRTSGMTETQYF. The V gene is TRBV7-2 and the J gene is TRBJ2-5; the junction holds 12 bases that match TRBD2. The junction shows trimming of 4 bases on V and 5 bases on J, and the gene matches do not reach 8 bases of it. The germline V gene supplies CDR1 SGHTA and CDR2 FQGNSA. The CDR3 spans 16 residues, from the cysteine through the phenylalanine. The only DNA kept is the CDR3, 48 bases in frame from the first base.